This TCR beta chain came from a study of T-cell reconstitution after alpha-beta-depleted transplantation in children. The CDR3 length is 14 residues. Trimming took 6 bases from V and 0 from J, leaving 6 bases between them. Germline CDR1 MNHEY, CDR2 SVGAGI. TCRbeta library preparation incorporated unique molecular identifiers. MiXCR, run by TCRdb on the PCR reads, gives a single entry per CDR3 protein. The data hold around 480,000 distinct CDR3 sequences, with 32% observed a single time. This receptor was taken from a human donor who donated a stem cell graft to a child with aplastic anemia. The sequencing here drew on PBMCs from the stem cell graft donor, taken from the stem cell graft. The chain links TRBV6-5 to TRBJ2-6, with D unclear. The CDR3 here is CASSYISGANVLTF. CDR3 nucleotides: TGTGCCAGCAGCTATATCTCTGGGGCCAACGTCCTGACTTTC.